Listed here are 21 T cell receptor beta chains from one sample, sequenced in a study of tumor-infiltrating lymphocytes in primary liver carcinoma. Germline DNA was extracted alongside blood RNA, which was obtained from unsorted whole blood. Production of TCR beta cDNA used roughly 500 ng total RNA together with a constant-region primer. Nested multiplex PCR, run for three rounds with slightly modified ARM-PCR, yielded TCR beta libraries. The first two PCR rounds used TRBV1-TRBV30 primers with a Cbeta primer, roughly 10 cycles each. TCRdb fed the multiplex PCR reads into MiXCR, producing one record per CDR3 protein. The sample records about 310,000 distinct CDR3 sequences, 65% being singletons. The sequenced sample was peripheral blood. These receptors came from a man aged 40-50 years with primary liver carcinoma and hepatitis B virus infection.

About this clonotype: Since no conserved phenylalanine or tryptophan closes the CDR3, a read error is the likely cause. The chain uses TRBV29-1 and TRBJ2-5; D gene ambiguous. The germline CDR1 and CDR2 sequences are SQVTM and ANQGSEA. The germline V and J ends were trimmed by 4 bases and 5 bases, with 8 bases remaining between them. This CDR3 spans 11 amino acids. The CDR3 spells CSVAGVETQYL. DNA of the CDR3: TGCAGCGTTGCTGGGGTGGAGACCCAGTACCTC.

There are many counts of this clonotype. V gene TRBV6-2 or TRBV6-3 combines with J gene TRBJ2-1; 9 nucleotides align to TRBD1. Germline V lookup: CDR1 MNHEY, CDR2 SVGEGT. This CDR3 has 16 amino acids. V lost 6 bases, J lost 7 bases, and 13 bases stayed unmatched. DNA for the CDR3: TGTGCCAGCAGACGATCCCAACAGGGGGCATATAATGAGCAGTTCTTC. Translation gives CASRRSQQGAYNEQFF.

Note on this clonotype: One end of the junction fails to match germline, which may point to a read error. This chain joins TRBV5-1 and TRBJ1-1, with D possibly matching TRBD1 (5 bases). Germline loops: CDR1 SGHRS, CDR2 YFSETQ. CDR3 size: 15 residues. CDR3 bases: TGCGCCAGCAGCTCCGGGGGACGTCAGAACGCTGAAGCTTTCTTT. Translated: CASSSGGRQNAEAFF.

Concerning this clonotype itself: Since a much larger clone is just one base distant, this may be a read error. The chain recombines TRBV6-1 with TRBJ2-1; TRBD1 is a possible D gene (6 bases). CDR3 length: 14 residues. V was clipped by 0 bases and J by 8 bases, with 11 bases between them. Per germline, CDR1 MNHNS and CDR2 SASEGT. CDR3: CASSEAPGVHEQFF. CDR3 nucleotide sequence: TGTGCCAGCAGTGAAGCCCCAGGGGTACATGAGCAGTTCTTC.

Notes on this clonotype: Since a much larger clone is just one base distant, this may be a read error. The missing conserved phenylalanine or tryptophan at the end of this CDR3 makes a read error likely. This chain links TRBV6-5 with TRBJ2-1, with TRBD2 matching 15 bases. The CDR3 sequence is 14 residues long. The V gene end was trimmed by 7 bases and the J gene end by 10 bases; junction bases not matched to a gene: 5. Germline lookup yields CDR1 MNHEY and CDR2 SVGAGI. The CDR3 coding sequence is TGTGCCAGCATGAGGACTAGCGGGAGGGCCGAGCAGTTCATC. Its protein product is CASMRTSGRAEQFI.

This clonotype appeared a few times. A much larger clone is a single base away; this may be a read error. The V call is TRBV6-5, the J call TRBJ2-7; D remains ambiguous. CDR1 is MNHEY, CDR2 SVGAGI, per germline. This CDR3 comprises 13 residues. The CDR3 region has the DNA TGTGTCAGCAGTCTGGGCTACAACTACGAGCAGTACTTC. Amino acid sequence: CVSSLGYNYEQYF.

With regard to this clonotype: At one end, the junction sequence differs from germline, possibly due to a read error. DNA of the CDR3: TGTGTCAGCAGCTTAGCGCGAGCGGGAGGGTTCAGCTCCTACAATGAGCAGTTCTTC. Protein product: CVSSLARAGGFSSYNEQFF. The V and J genes are TRBV7-9 and TRBJ2-1; TRBD2 aligns across 10 bases. The CDR3 is 19 residues long. Per the germline V gene, CDR1 is SEHNR and CDR2 is FQNEAQ (reference sequence).

In regard to this clonotype: This may arise from a read error, as a much more abundant clone is one base away. Since no conserved phenylalanine or tryptophan closes the CDR3, a read error is the likely cause. The CDR3 bases are TGTGCCATCAGTGGACAGGGAGTATCTCAGCCCCAGCATTGT. It specifies CAISGQGVSQPQHC. The V call is TRBV10-3, the J call TRBJ1-5; TRBD1 matches at 7 bases. This CDR3 contains 14 residues. The J segment lost 6 bases and the V segment lost 4 bases, leaving 6 bases of the junction unmatched. Looked up from germline, CDR1 is ENHRY and CDR2 is SYGVKD.

DNA of the CDR3: TGTGCCAGCAGCCCAGGGTCAGGGGGCCAGTACTTC. This codes for CASSPGSGGQYF. This chain joins TRBV11-2 and TRBJ2-5, with 7 nucleotides matching TRBD1. The trim removed 5 bases at V and 10 bases at J, leaving 7 bases unmatched. From germline, CDR1 is SGHAT and CDR2 FQNNGV. The CDR3 contains 12 residues.

In regard to this clonotype: The junction departs from the called germline gene at one end, perhaps through a read error. V and J are TRBV11-3 and TRBJ2-5, with 10 bases matching TRBD2. The CDR3 contains 17 residues. Germline CDR1 and CDR2: SGHNT and YENEEA. CDR3 nucleotide sequence: TGTGGCAGCAGCTTTGGGACTAGCGTGAGTCCTTTGGAGACCCAGTACTTC. This codes for CGSSFGTSVSPLETQYF.

This clonotype came up many times. The V and J genes are TRBV10-3 and TRBJ1-3; D is unclear. V lost 11 bases to trimming and J lost 0 bases, with 11 bases between them. This CDR3 spans 13 amino acids. Germline lookup yields CDR1 ENHRY and CDR2 SYGVKD. CDR3 in amino acids: CAATDSSGNTIYF. The CDR3 nucleotides are TGTGCCGCGACCGATTCCTCTGGAAACACCATATATTTT.

The chain links TRBV7-8 to TRBJ2-3; the D is unclear. Germline V CDR1 and CDR2: SGHVS, FQNEAQ. The V end lost 8 bases, the J end lost 1 base, and 13 bases lay between the germline ends. This CDR3 comprises 14 residues. DNA of the CDR3: TGTGCCAGCTGCAGGACCGCCCGCACAGATACGCAGTATTTT. Amino acid sequence: CASCRTARTDTQYF.

This clonotype was found many times. V usage is TRBV10-3 and J usage is TRBJ1-2, with 9 bases aligning to TRBD1. This CDR3 region has 15 residues. The germline CDR1 and CDR2 sequences are ENHRY and SYGVKD. J gave up 7 bases and V 3 bases, and 9 bases lay outside the gene matches. The CDR3 protein is CAISDLRDRESGYTF. CDR3 in DNA: TGTGCCATCAGTGATCTCCGGGACAGGGAGTCTGGCTACACCTTC.

This clonotype has a handful of counts. This sequence joins TRBV28 and TRBJ2-7; either TRBD1 or TRBD2 may fit D (6 bases each). The CDR3 runs 12 residues. CDR1 and CDR2 (germline): MDHEN, SYDVKM. V lost 6 bases and J 5 bases, leaving 11 bases between the germline ends. This chain's CDR3 is CASSQGGNEQYF. Written as DNA, the CDR3 is TGTGCCAGCAGCCAAGGGGGGAACGAGCAGTACTTC.

Of note for this clonotype: The junction departs from the called germline gene at one end, perhaps through a read error. The chain recombines TRBV28 with TRBJ2-2, with 16 bases aligning to TRBD2. The germline CDR1 and CDR2 sequences are MDHEN and SYDVKM. This CDR3 has 17 residues. CDR3 sequence (DNA): TGTGCCAGCAGCCCGGGACTAGCGGGAGGGCGGACCGGGGAGCTGCTTTTT. Protein product: CASSPGLAGGRTGELLF. The complete variable domain, with remaining parts taken from reference TRBV28 and TRBJ2-2, reads DVKVTQSSRYLVKRTGEKVFLECVQDMDHENMFWYRQDPGLGLRLIYFSYDVKMKEKGDIPEGYSVSREKKERFSLILESASTNQTSMYLCASSPGLAGGRTGELLFGEGSRLTVL.

A note on this clonotype: This may come from a read error, since a much larger clone is one base off. V gene TRBV4-2 combines with J gene TRBJ2-7; 8 bases are shared with TRBD1. Germline CDR1 and CDR2: LGHNA and YNFKEQ. The trim removed 1 base at V and 3 bases at J, leaving 8 bases unmatched. The length of the CDR3 is 16 residues. The CDR3 region is CASSQGAGGGFYEQYF. In DNA form, the CDR3 reads TGTGCCAGCAGCCAAGGAGCAGGGGGCGGGTTCTACGAGCAGTACTTC.

This clonotype has a handful of counts. This rearrangement joins TRBV28 to TRBJ1-6; D ambiguous. This CDR3 has 15 amino acids. Germline V lookup: CDR1 MDHEN, CDR2 SYDVKM. Trimming stripped 6 bases from V and 4 bases from J, with 13 bases between. The CDR3 coding sequence is TGTGCCAGCAGCTATGAGCTGAGTTATAATTCACCCCTCCACTTT. It encodes CASSYELSYNSPLHF.

Worth noting for this clonotype: This clone may be a read error of a much larger clone one base away. The chain recombines TRBV6-2 or TRBV6-3 with TRBJ2-2; D call uncertain. This CDR3 is built from 13 residues. Per germline, CDR1 MNHEY and CDR2 SVGEGT. CDR3 protein: CASSYLNTRELFF. The DNA of the CDR3 is TGTGCCAGCAGTTACCTGAACACCAGGGAGCTGTTTTTT.

With regard to this clonotype: This may stem from a read error, because a much larger clone lies one nucleotide away. This chain uses TRBV29-1 with TRBJ2-7; 8 bases map to TRBD2. After removal of 8 bases from V and 5 bases from J, the junction contained 11 bases not matched to a gene. Germline CDR1 reads SQVTM; CDR2 reads ANQGSEA. The CDR3 has 13 amino acids. The CDR3 loop is CSTTSVSFHEQYF. CDR3 nucleotide sequence: TGCAGCACGACTAGCGTGAGTTTCCACGAGCAGTACTTC.

A remark on this clonotype: One base away lies a much larger clone, so this may be a sequencing read error. The chain links TRBV4-2 to TRBJ2-7, with D perhaps TRBD2 (5 bases). The CDR3 has 13 residues. Germline V gene data show CDR1 as LGHNA and CDR2 as YNFKEQ. Trimming stripped 6 bases from V and 3 bases from J, with 12 bases between. The CDR3 protein is CASSVRTYYEQYF. The CDR3 DNA reads TGTGCCAGCAGTGTTAGGACTTACTACGAGCAGTACTTC.

The chain's CDR3 is CASGGETQYF. For the CDR3, the DNA is TGTGCCAGTGGGGGCGAGACCCAGTACTTC. The chain recombines TRBV6-5 with TRBJ2-5, with D maybe TRBD1 (6 bases). Germline V CDR1 and CDR2: MNHEY, SVGAGI. The CDR3 consists of 10 residues. Trimming stripped 9 bases from V and 5 bases from J, with 7 bases between.